The 18 T cell receptor beta chains below were found in one sample sequenced in a study of blood T cell repertoires in COVID-19. The table came from immunoSEQ multiplex PCR; TCRdb's copy has only in-frame clones and leaves some out. The sample includes more than 95,000 clones, 85% to 90% seen only once; the top ten take 4.5% to 6%. Sequenced input: peripheral blood. The source of these receptors is a human donor in a cohort sampled during active COVID-19.

The count of this clone is one. V gene TRBV9 combines with J gene TRBJ1-1, with 7 bases matching TRBD1. Per germline, CDR1 SGDLS and CDR2 YYNGEE. This CDR3 is 17 amino acids long. Germline trimming cut 4 bases from V and 1 base from J; bases unmatched to any gene: 13. The DNA for the CDR3 is TGTGCCAGCAGCCCGAACCTCCCCGGGACAGCGAACACTGAAGCTTTCTTT. It is translated as CASSPNLPGTANTEAFF.

This clone came up once. Additional DNA sequences in this sample encode the identical CDR3. The rearrangement links TRBV9 to TRBJ2-7, with TRBD1 matching over 9 bases. The germline CDR1 and CDR2 sequences are SGDLS and YYNGEE. This CDR3 has 15 amino acids. With V trimmed by 2 bases and J by 0 bases, 3 bases remained unmatched. CDR3 coding DNA: TGTGCCAGCAGCGTGGGGACAGGGAGCTCCTACGAGCAGTACTTC. It specifies CASSVGTGSSYEQYF.

V gene TRBV2 combines with J gene TRBJ1-1; D is uncertain. V was trimmed by 9 bases and J by 8 bases, leaving 13 bases between them. Germline-derived CDR1 and CDR2 are SNHLY and FYNNEI. This CDR3 comprises 11 residues. CDR3: CASPSGKEAFF. The CDR3 region has the DNA TGTGCCAGTCCCTCCGGGAAGGAAGCTTTCTTT.

The chain employs TRBV19 and TRBJ2-6; 14 nucleotides match TRBD2. This CDR3 spans 23 amino acids. CDR1 is LNHDA and CDR2 is SQIVND in the germline V gene (reference sequence). The V segment lost 4 bases and the J segment 1 base; nucleotides outside the gene matches: 18. The CDR3 DNA reads TGTGCCAGTAGTACGCAACCTCCGGGACTAGCGGGAGTCACCCGGTCTGGGGCCAACGTCCTGACTTTC. Translation gives CASSTQPPGLAGVTRSGANVLTF.

The chain employs TRBV9 and TRBJ2-3, with D possibly being TRBD2 (6 bases). Germline CDR1 SGDLS, CDR2 YYNGEE. V was shortened by 0 bases and J by 3 bases, with 11 bases between the two germline ends. The CDR3 totals 15 residues. CDR3 DNA sequence: TGTGCCAGCAGCGTAGTCGTGGGAGGTACAGATACGCAGTATTTT. Protein product: CASSVVVGGTDTQYF.

The chain combines TRBV28 with TRBJ1-6; D remains ambiguous. This CDR3 region has 15 residues. V was clipped by 2 bases and J by 3 bases, with 8 bases between them. Looked up from germline, CDR1 is MDHEN and CDR2 is SYDVKM. CDR3 protein: CASSLGQVYNSPLHF. CDR3 sequence (DNA): TGTGCCAGCAGTTTAGGGCAGGTCTATAATTCACCCCTCCACTTT.

This clone showed up just a few times. J is TRBJ2-7 and V is TRBV4-2; the D gene is possibly TRBD2 (6 bases). The germline CDR1 and CDR2 sequences are LGHNA and YNFKEQ. Trimming stripped 4 bases from V and 4 bases from J, with 17 bases between. The CDR3 is 15 amino acids. CDR3 bases: TGTGCCAGCAGCCCGCTGACAGTCGGGAGTTACGAGCAGTACTTC. Protein product: CASSPLTVGSYEQYF.

This chain uses TRBV6-5 with TRBJ2-5, with D maybe TRBD1 (6 bases). The V gene's germline CDR1 is MNHEY and CDR2 SVGAGI. V was shortened by 5 bases and J by 1 base, with 8 bases between the two germline ends. The CDR3 is 13 residues long. CDR3: CASSRGIQETQYF. The CDR3, as DNA: TGTGCCAGCAGTAGGGGGATCCAAGAGACCCAGTACTTC.

V is TRBV2 and J is TRBJ1-4, with unresolved D. Trimming removed 6 bases from V and 7 bases from J, with 9 bases in between. Looked up from germline, CDR1 is SNHLY and CDR2 is FYNNEI. The CDR3 totals 12 residues. The chain's CDR3 is CASRYPGEKLFF. The CDR3 DNA sequence: TGTGCCAGCAGGTACCCCGGTGAAAAACTGTTTTTT.

The chain recombines TRBV11-3 with TRBJ1-1, with D tentatively TRBD1 (5 bases). Germline assignment: CDR1 SGHNT and CDR2 YENEEA. This CDR3 region has 15 residues. V lost 5 bases and J 6 bases, leaving 19 bases between the germline ends. The CDR3 DNA sequence: TGTGCCAGCAGCGCGGGGGGGGGAGCTGGTCCTGAAGCTTTCTTT. Protein product: CASSAGGGAGPEAFF.

The genes are TRBV29-1 and TRBJ2-1; 11 nucleotides match TRBD2. This CDR3 is built from 16 residues. With V trimmed by 7 bases and J by 0 bases, 8 bases remained unmatched. Looked up from germline, CDR1 is SQVTM and CDR2 is ANQGSEA. DNA for the CDR3: TGCAGCGCCCGCGGGACTAGCGGTCCCTCCTACAATGAGCAGTTCTTC. Encoded protein: CSARGTSGPSYNEQFF.

The genes are TRBV7-2 and TRBJ2-1; 12 bases are a match to TRBD2. This CDR3 is 15 amino acids long. V was pared by 4 bases and J by 3 bases, with 1 base of the junction left unmatched. Germline CDR1 reads SGHTA; CDR2 reads FQGNSA. This CDR3 reads CASSSGLAGYNEQFF. For the CDR3, the DNA is TGTGCCAGCAGCTCGGGACTAGCGGGCTACAATGAGCAGTTCTTC.

The rearrangement links TRBV4-1 to TRBJ2-1; D gene uncertain. This CDR3 comprises 13 residues. Germline lookup yields CDR1 MGHRA and CDR2 YSYEKL. The germline V and J ends were trimmed by 3 bases and 2 bases, with 5 bases remaining between them. CDR3 DNA sequence: TGCGCCAGCAGCCAGCGGCCCTACAATGAGCAGTTCTTC. This codes for CASSQRPYNEQFF.

This sequence joins TRBV7-6 and TRBJ2-7; D possibly corresponds to TRBD2 (6 bases). The V gene lost 5 bases and the J gene lost 6 bases, with 20 bases spanning the gap. Germline CDR1 reads SGHVS; CDR2 reads FNYEAQ. This CDR3 is built from 15 residues. The CDR3: CASSPLHSFGSEQYF. The CDR3 nucleotides are TGTGCCAGCAGCCCCCTCCACTCATTCGGGAGCGAGCAGTACTTC.

The chain combines TRBV9 with TRBJ2-7, with D unclear. The CDR3 covers 14 residues. Looked up from germline, CDR1 is SGDLS and CDR2 is YYNGEE. Trimming removed 4 bases from V and 1 base from J, with 12 bases in between. The CDR3 here is CASSPIIESYEQYF. The CDR3 coding sequence is TGTGCCAGCAGCCCCATTATTGAGTCCTACGAGCAGTACTTC.

This sequence joins TRBV6-5 and TRBJ1-2; 11 bases fit TRBD1. The length of the CDR3 is 13 residues. J lost 3 bases, V lost 10 bases, and 4 bases had no gene match. CDR1 and CDR2 (germline): MNHEY, SVGAGI. The CDR3 spells CATPGQGDYGYTF. The CDR3 region has the DNA TGTGCCACCCCGGGACAGGGGGACTATGGCTACACCTTC.

The chain joins TRBV12-5 to TRBJ1-5; weak D call: TRBD1 (5 bases). The V end lost 3 bases, the J end lost 4 bases, and 10 bases lay between the germline ends. The CDR3 length is 14 residues. From germline, CDR1 is LGHNT and CDR2 FRNRAP. CDR3 in amino acids: CASGLGTNNQPQHF. The CDR3 bases are TGTGCTAGTGGTTTAGGGACTAATAATCAGCCCCAGCATTTT. Variable domain in full (rest from reference TRBV12-5 and TRBJ1-5): DARVTQTPRHKVTEMGQEVTMRCQPILGHNTVFWYRQTMMQGLELLAYFRNRAPLDDSGMPKDRFSAEMPDATLATLKIQPSEPRDSAVYFCASGLGTNNQPQHFGDGTRLSIL.

The rearrangement links TRBV19 to TRBJ2-5, with 8 bases lining up with TRBD1. CDR3 size: 15 residues. The germline V gene has CDR1 LNHDA and CDR2 SQIVND (reference sequence). J was trimmed by 7 bases and V by 6 bases; bases with no gene match: 13. This CDR3 reads CASSQTGDGFATQYF. CDR3 nucleotides: TGTGCCAGTAGCCAGACAGGGGATGGGTTCGCGACCCAGTACTTC.